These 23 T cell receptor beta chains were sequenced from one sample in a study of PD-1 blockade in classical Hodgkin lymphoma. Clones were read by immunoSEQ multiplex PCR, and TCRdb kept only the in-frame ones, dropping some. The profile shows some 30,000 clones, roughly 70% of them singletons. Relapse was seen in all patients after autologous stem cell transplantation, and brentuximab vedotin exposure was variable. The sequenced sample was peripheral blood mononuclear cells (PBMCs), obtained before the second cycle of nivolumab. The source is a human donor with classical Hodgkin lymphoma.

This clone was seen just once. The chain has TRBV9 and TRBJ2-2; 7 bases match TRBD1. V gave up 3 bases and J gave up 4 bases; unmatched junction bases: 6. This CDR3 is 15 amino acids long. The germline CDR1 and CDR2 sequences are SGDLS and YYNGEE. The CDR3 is CASSAGRGSTGELFF. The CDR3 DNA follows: TGTGCCAGCAGCGCGGGCAGGGGGTCCACCGGGGAGCTGTTTTTT.

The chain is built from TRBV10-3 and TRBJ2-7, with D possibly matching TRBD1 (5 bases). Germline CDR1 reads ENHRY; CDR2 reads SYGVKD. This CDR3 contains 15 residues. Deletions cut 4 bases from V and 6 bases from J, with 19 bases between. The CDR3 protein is CAISGFHADGAEQYF. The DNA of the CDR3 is TGTGCCATCAGTGGTTTCCACGCTGATGGGGCCGAGCAGTACTTC.

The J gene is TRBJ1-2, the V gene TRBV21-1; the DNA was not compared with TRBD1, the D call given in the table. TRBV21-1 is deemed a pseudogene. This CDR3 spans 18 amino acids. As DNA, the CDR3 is TGTGCCAGCAGCAAACGGTTCCGGGACACCGTCTCCCTGACTGGCTACACCTTC. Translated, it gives CASSKRFRDTVSLTGYTF.

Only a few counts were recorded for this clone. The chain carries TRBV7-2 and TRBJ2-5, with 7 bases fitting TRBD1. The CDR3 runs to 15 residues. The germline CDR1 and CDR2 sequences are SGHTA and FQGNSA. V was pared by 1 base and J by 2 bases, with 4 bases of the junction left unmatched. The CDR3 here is CASSLVGDSQETQYF. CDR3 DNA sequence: TGTGCCAGCAGCTTAGTTGGGGACAGTCAAGAGACCCAGTACTTC. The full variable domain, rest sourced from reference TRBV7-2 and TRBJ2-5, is GAGVSQSPSNKVTEKGKDVELRCDPISGHTALYWYRQSLGQGLEFLIYFQGNSAPDKSGLPSDRFSAERTGGSVSTLTIQRTQQEDSAVYLCASSLVGDSQETQYFGPGTRLLVL.

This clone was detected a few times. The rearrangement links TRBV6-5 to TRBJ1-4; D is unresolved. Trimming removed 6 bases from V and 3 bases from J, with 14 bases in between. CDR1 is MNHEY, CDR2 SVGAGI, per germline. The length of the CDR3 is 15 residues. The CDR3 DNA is TGTGCCAGCAGGCCCGGGAAAAACCCTAATGAAAAACTGTTTTTT. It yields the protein CASRPGKNPNEKLFF.

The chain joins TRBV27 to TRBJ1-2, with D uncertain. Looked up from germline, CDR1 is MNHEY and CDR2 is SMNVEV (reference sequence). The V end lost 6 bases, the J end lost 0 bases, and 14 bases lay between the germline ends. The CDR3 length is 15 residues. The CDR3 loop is CASRLNLLSNYGYTF. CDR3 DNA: TGTGCCAGCAGGTTGAACCTATTGTCTAACTATGGCTACACCTTC.

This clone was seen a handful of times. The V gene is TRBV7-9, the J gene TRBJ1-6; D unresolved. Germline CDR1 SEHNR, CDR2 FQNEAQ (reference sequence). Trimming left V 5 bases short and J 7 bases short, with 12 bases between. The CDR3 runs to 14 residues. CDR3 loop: CASSQDGWNSPLHF. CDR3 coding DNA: TGTGCCAGCAGCCAGGACGGGTGGAATTCACCCCTCCACTTT.

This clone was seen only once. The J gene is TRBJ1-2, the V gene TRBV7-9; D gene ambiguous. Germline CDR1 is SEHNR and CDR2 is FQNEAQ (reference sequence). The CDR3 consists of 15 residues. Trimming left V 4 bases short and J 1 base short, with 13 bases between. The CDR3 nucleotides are TGTGCCAGCAGCTCTTATATCCGAGATAACTATGGCTACACCTTC. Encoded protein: CASSSYIRDNYGYTF.

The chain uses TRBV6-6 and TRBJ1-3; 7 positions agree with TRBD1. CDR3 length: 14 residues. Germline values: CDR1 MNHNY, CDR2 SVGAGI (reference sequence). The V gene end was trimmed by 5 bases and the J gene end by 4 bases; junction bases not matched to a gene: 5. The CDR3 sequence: CASSPTGDGNTIYF. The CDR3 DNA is TGTGCCAGCAGTCCTACAGGGGACGGAAACACCATATATTTT.

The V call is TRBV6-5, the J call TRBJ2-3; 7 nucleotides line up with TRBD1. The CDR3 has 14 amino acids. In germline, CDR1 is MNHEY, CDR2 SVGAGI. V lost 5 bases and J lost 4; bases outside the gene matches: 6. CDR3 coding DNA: TGTGCCAGCAGTCCCGGGACAGCTGCAGATACGCAGTATTTT. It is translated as CASSPGTAADTQYF.

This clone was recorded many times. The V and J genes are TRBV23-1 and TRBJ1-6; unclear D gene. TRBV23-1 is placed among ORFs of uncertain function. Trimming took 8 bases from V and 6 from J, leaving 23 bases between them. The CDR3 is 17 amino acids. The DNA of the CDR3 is TGCGCCAGCTCCAATTTAACGGAGACACGCCGTAATTCACCCCTCCACTTT. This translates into CASSNLTETRRNSPLHF.

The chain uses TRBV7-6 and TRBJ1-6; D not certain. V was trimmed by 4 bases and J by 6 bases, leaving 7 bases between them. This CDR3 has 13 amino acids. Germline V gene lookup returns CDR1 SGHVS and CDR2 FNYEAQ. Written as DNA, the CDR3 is TGTGCCAGCAGCTCGACGGGTAATTCACCCCTCCACTTT. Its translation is CASSSTGNSPLHF. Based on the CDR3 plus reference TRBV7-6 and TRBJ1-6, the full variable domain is GAGVSQSPRYKVTKRGQDVALRCDPISGHVSLYWYRQALGQGPEFLTYFNYEAQQDKSGLPNDRFSAERPEGSISTLTIQRTEQRDSAMYRCASSSTGNSPLHFGNGTRLTVT.

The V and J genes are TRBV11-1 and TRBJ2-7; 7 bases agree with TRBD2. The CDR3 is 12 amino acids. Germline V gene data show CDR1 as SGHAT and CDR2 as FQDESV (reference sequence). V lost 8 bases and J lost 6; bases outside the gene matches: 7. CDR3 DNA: TGTGCCAGCGAACGAGGGGAGGGCGAGCAGTACTTC. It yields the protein CASERGEGEQYF.

CDR3 coding DNA: TGTGCCAGCAGTGGACAGGGAGGCGAGCAGTACTTC. Amino acid sequence: CASSGQGGEQYF. V is TRBV6-1 and J is TRBJ2-7; perhaps TRBD1 as D (7 bases). The CDR3 has 12 residues. Germline loops: CDR1 MNHNS, CDR2 SASEGT. The V and J ends lost 4 bases and 6 bases respectively, with 10 bases between them.

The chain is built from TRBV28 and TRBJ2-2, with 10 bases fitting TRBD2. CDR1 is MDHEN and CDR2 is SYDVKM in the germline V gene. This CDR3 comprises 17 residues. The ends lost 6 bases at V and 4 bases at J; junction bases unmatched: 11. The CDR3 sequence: CASRALAGAPGTGELFF. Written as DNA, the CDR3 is TGTGCCAGCAGGGCCCTAGCGGGGGCACCGGGCACCGGGGAGCTGTTTTTT.

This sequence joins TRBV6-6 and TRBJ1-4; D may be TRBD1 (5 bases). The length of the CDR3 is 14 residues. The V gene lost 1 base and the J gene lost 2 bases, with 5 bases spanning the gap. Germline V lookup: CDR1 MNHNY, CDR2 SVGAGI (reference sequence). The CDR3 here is CASSYWGTNEKLFF. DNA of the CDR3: TGTGCCAGCAGTTACTGGGGCACTAATGAAAAACTGTTTTTT.

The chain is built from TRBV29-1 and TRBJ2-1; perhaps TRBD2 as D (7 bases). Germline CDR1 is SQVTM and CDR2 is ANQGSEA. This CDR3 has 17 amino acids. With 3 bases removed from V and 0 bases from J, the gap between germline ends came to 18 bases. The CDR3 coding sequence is TGCAGCGTTGACCGTCGAAGGGGGGGTTTCTCCTACAATGAGCAGTTCTTC. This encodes CSVDRRRGGFSYNEQFF.

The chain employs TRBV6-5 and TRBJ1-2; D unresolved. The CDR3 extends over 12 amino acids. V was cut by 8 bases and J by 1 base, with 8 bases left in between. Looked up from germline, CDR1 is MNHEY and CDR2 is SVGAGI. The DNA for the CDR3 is TGTGCCAGCGGCAGATTTAACTATGGCTACACCTTC. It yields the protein CASGRFNYGYTF.

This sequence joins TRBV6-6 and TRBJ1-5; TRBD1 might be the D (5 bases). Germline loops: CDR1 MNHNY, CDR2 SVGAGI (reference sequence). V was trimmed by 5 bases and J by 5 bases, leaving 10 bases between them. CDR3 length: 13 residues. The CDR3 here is CASSDSNYQPQHF. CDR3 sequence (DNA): TGTGCCAGCAGTGACAGCAACTATCAGCCCCAGCATTTT.

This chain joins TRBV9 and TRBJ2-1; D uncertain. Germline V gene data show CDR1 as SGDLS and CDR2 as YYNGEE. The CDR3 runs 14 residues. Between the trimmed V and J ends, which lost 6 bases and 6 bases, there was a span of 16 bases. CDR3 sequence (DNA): TGTGCCAGCAACGAGATTTTCGGGTCCAATGAGCAGTTCTTC. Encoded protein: CASNEIFGSNEQFF. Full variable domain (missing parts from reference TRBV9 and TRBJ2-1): DSGVTQTPKHLITATGQRVTLRCSPRSGDLSVYWYQQSLDQGLQFLIQYYNGEERAKGNILERFSAQQFPDLHSELNLSSLELGDSALYFCASNEIFGSNEQFFGPGTRLTVL.

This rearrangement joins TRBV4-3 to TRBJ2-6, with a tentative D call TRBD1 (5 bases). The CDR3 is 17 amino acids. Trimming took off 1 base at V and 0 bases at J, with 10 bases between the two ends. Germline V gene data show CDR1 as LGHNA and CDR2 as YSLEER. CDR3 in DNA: TGCGCCAGCAGCCAAGGACAGCCAGACTCTGGGGCCAACGTCCTGACTTTC. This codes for CASSQGQPDSGANVLTF.

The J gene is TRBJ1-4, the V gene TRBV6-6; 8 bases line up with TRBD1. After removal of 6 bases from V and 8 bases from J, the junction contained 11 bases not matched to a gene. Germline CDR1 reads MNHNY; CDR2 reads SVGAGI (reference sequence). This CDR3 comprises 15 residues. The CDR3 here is CASSPGGQGGEKLFF. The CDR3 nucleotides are TGTGCCAGCAGCCCCGGCGGACAGGGCGGGGAAAAACTGTTTTTT.

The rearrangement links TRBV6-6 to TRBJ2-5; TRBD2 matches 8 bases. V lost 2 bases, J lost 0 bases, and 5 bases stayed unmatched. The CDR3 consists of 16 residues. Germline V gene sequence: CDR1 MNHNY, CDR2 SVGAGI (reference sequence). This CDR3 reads CASSYKLAGNQETQYF. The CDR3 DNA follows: TGTGCCAGCAGTTACAAGCTAGCGGGTAACCAAGAGACCCAGTACTTC.